This T cell receptor beta chain originates from a study of CD8 T cells in Susac syndrome. Overall study results and limits: Only a relatively small number of individuals were included in the TCR sequencing and HLA analysis.

Controls were healthy donors chosen to match patients in age and sex. While CD8+ and CD4+ T cells were isolated negatively, TEMRA cells were enriched by FACS. The germline CDR1 and CDR2 sequences are LGHDT and YNNKEL (reference sequence). V was pared by 4 bases and J by 0 bases, with 3 bases between. The CDR3 has 12 amino acids. This clonotype was counted only a few times. Its specificity is not known. An input of roughly 0.5 to 1 ug of RNA was subjected to reverse transcription using random hexamers. Multiplex immunoSEQ PCR targeted 54 Vbeta and 13 Jbeta TCR beta segments. MiXCR, run by TCRdb on the immunoSEQ multiplex PCR reads, gives a single entry per CDR3 protein. The table has about 120,000 distinct CDR3 sequences, roughly 94% seen once.

Source material: CD4+ T cells from PBMCs. The V and J genes are TRBV3-1 and TRBJ2-5; no definite D call. This TCR was recovered from a human donor in good health. The CDR3 is CASSRYQETQYF. The DNA of the CDR3 is TGTGCCAGCAGCCGGTACCAAGAGACCCAGTACTTC.